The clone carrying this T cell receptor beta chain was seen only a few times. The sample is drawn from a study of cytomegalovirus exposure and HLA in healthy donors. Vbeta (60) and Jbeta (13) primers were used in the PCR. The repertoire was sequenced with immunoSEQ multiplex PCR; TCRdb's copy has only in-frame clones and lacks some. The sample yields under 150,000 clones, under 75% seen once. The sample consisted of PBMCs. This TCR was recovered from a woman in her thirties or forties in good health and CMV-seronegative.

CDR3 in amino acids: CASSLRPDRGGETQYF. DNA of the CDR3: TGCGCCAGCAGCCTTCGACCGGACAGGGGGGGAGAGACCCAGTACTTC. The V and J genes are TRBV4-1 and TRBJ2-5; 10 bases align to TRBD1. The V gene end was trimmed by 4 bases and the J gene end by 4 bases; junction bases not matched to a gene: 9. The CDR3 is 16 amino acids. Germline V gene lookup returns CDR1 MGHRA and CDR2 YSYEKL.